This T cell receptor beta chain was sequenced during a study of blood T cell repertoires in COVID-19. Background on the study: Acute-phase and convalescent COVID-19 samples originated in the United States, Italy and Spain. The cDNA or gDNA used as material had been derived from T cells, B-cell-depleted T cells, or PBMCs.

This CDR3 has 14 amino acids. CDR1 and CDR2 (germline): SGHTA, FQGNSA. Trimming left V 3 bases short and J 0 bases short, with 5 bases between. In the original workflow: Nucleated cell number was recorded as an estimate derived from reference gene primer amplification. Only in-frame clones appear in the TCRdb table, and some are missing; sequencing was by immunoSEQ multiplex PCR. V, J and clone size reflect that table, while D and trimming were determined from the DNA. The top ten hold over 8% of the sample, which has 130,000 or so clones, about 86% seen once. The chain joins TRBV7-2 to TRBJ1-4; D gene unclear. The sample was peripheral blood. This sequence was found in a woman aged 55-70 years with acute or convalescent COVID-19. CDR3 protein: CASSFKPTNEKLFF. The CDR3 region has the DNA TGTGCCAGCAGCTTCAAGCCAACTAATGAAAAACTGTTTTTT.